The source of this T cell receptor beta chain is a study of blood T cell repertoires in COVID-19. At the level of the study: Whether acute or convalescent, the COVID-19 samples came from the United States, Italy and Spain. Nucleic acid was either cDNA or gDNA, and it came from T cells, B-cell-depleted T cells, or PBMCs.

Per the study methods: Nucleated cell number was recorded as an estimate derived from reference gene primer amplification. TCRdb keeps only in-frame clones here, not all; method: immunoSEQ multiplex PCR. For V, J and clone size, that table is used; D and trimming come from the DNA. The profile shows under 150,000 clones, roughly 79% of them singletons. The CDR3 spans 13 residues. The V and J ends lost 6 bases and 2 bases, in that order; junction bases with no gene match: 4. The germline V gene has CDR1 WNHNN and CDR2 SYGVQD (reference sequence). The sequence was collected from a man aged 45 to 65 with active or convalescent COVID-19. The chain links TRBV10-1 to TRBJ2-7; TRBD2 agrees at 7 bases. Sequencing input: peripheral blood. The CDR3 is CASSPAGAYEQYF. The CDR3 DNA reads TGCGCCAGCAGCCCGGCGGGGGCCTACGAGCAGTACTTC.